The 32 T cell receptor beta chains presented below share a single source sample, sequenced in a study of cytomegalovirus exposure and HLA in healthy donors. 60 Vbeta and 13 Jbeta primers were used in PCR. Profiled with immunoSEQ multiplex PCR; TCRdb holds only in-frame clones, not every one. Altogether about 160,000 clones are present, over 60% being singletons, with the ten largest covering around 13%. Input material: PBMCs. Receptor source: a man aged 35-49 years in good health and CMV-seropositive.

V and J are TRBV4-3 and TRBJ2-3; perhaps TRBD1 as D (6 bases). The V end lost 3 bases, the J end lost 0 bases, and 16 bases lay between the germline ends. CDR1 is LGHNA, CDR2 YSLEER, per germline. The CDR3 is 17 amino acids. The CDR3 DNA follows: TGCGCCAGCAGCCAGGGAACCGGGACAACTAGCACAGATACGCAGTATTTT. It yields the protein CASSQGTGTTSTDTQYF.

This chain uses TRBV29-1 with TRBJ2-7; 10 bases fit TRBD1. The germline gives CDR1 SQVTM, CDR2 ANQGSEA. The trim removed 2 bases at V and 4 bases at J, leaving 2 bases unmatched. The CDR3 sequence is 13 residues long. The CDR3: CSVETDRGYEQYF. Written as DNA, the CDR3 is TGCAGCGTTGAAACGGACAGGGGGTACGAGCAGTACTTC.

The chain combines TRBV27 with TRBJ2-3; TRBD2 is a possible D gene (5 bases). The germline CDR1 and CDR2 sequences are MNHEY and SMNVEV (reference sequence). This CDR3 comprises 13 residues. V was trimmed by 9 bases and J by 8 bases, leaving 18 bases between them. CDR3 sequence: CARPSEGPRTQYF. The CDR3 DNA reads as TGTGCCAGGCCCTCCGAGGGTCCGCGTACGCAGTATTTT.

The V and J genes are TRBV13 and TRBJ2-7, with 7 bases identical to TRBD2. This CDR3 spans 14 amino acids. Germline V gene data show CDR1 as PRHDT and CDR2 as FYEKMQ (reference sequence). Trimming took 5 bases from V and 0 from J; bases not matched to a gene: 4. The CDR3 here is CASSPRLASYEQYF. CDR3 coding DNA: TGTGCCAGCAGCCCCCGACTAGCCTCCTACGAGCAGTACTTC.

As concerns this clone: Lacking the conserved final phenylalanine or tryptophan, this CDR3 likely reflects a read error. V is TRBV9 and J is TRBJ1-2, with 7 bases identical to TRBD1. Germline loops: CDR1 SGDLS, CDR2 YYNGEE. J gave up 5 bases and V 4 bases, and 5 bases lay outside the gene matches. CDR3 length equals 13 residues. The CDR3 sequence: CASSMPGQYGYTL. CDR3 nucleotide sequence: TGTGCCAGCAGCATGCCGGGACAGTATGGCTACACCCTC.

This chain links TRBV5-1 with TRBJ1-2; 12 bases fit TRBD1. This CDR3 contains 16 residues. The junction had 10 bases not matched to a gene; V was cut back by 6 bases and J by 4 bases. The germline CDR1 and CDR2 sequences are SGHRS and YFSETQ. The CDR3 bases are TGCGCCAGCACCCCATCCGGGACAGGGGGCCGCTATGGCTACACCTTC. This gives the protein CASTPSGTGGRYGYTF.

The chain carries TRBV4-1 and TRBJ2-7, with D possibly being TRBD2 (5 bases). Trimming took off 1 base at V and 3 bases at J, with 10 bases between the two ends. CDR1 and CDR2 from the germline V gene are MGHRA and YSYEKL. The CDR3 sequence is 14 residues long. In DNA form, the CDR3 reads TGCGCCAGCAGCCAAGTAGAAGCGGACTACGAGCAGTACTTC. Translating gives CASSQVEADYEQYF.

V is TRBV19 and J is TRBJ1-2, with TRBD1 identical over 8 bases. V lost 7 bases and J lost 0; bases outside the gene matches: 10. The CDR3 totals 16 residues. CDR1 is LNHDA, CDR2 SQIVND, per germline (reference sequence). The CDR3 loop is CASNSPLQGANYGYTF. CDR3 sequence (DNA): TGTGCCAGTAACTCGCCCTTACAGGGGGCTAACTATGGCTACACCTTC.

The chain has TRBV11-1 and TRBJ2-1; 10 bases agree with TRBD2. With 6 bases clipped from V and 3 bases from J, the junction kept 5 bases outside the gene matches. Germline values: CDR1 SGHAT, CDR2 FQDESV (reference sequence). This CDR3 spans 15 amino acids. The CDR3 bases are TGTGCCAGCAGTCCGAGCGGGAGGGTCTACAATGAGCAGTTCTTC. Protein product: CASSPSGRVYNEQFF.

This chain uses TRBV30 with TRBJ1-4, with 8 positions matching TRBD1. CDR3 length: 12 amino acids. V lost 5 bases, J lost 11 bases, and 7 bases stayed unmatched. CDR1 is GTSNPN, CDR2 SVGIG, per germline (reference sequence). The CDR3 DNA follows: TGTGCCTGGCAGGACAGGGACGCGAAACTGTTTTTT. It codes for CAWQDRDAKLFF.

This chain connects TRBV6-6 to TRBJ1-1; TRBD1 is a possible D gene (5 bases). The CDR3 runs to 14 residues. Per germline, CDR1 MNHNY and CDR2 SVGAGI (reference sequence). V lost 7 bases and J lost 4, with 16 bases in between. The CDR3 loop reads CASTPAGGTTEAFF. CDR3 DNA: TGTGCCAGCACACCAGCGGGGGGGACCACTGAAGCTTTCTTT.

This clone showed up just once. The chain carries TRBV4-2 and TRBJ1-5, with TRBD1 identical over 11 bases. Germline V CDR1 and CDR2: LGHNA, YNFKEQ. The CDR3 is 16 amino acids. V gave up 0 bases and J gave up 6 bases; unmatched junction bases: 4. CDR3 in amino acids: CASSQDRTGGRQPQHF. CDR3 sequence (DNA): TGTGCCAGCAGCCAAGATAGGACAGGGGGCCGTCAGCCCCAGCATTTT.

The chain has TRBV5-1 and TRBJ2-5, with 10 bases lining up with TRBD1. After removal of 0 bases from V and 5 bases from J, the junction contained 10 bases not matched to a gene. Per germline, CDR1 SGHRS and CDR2 YFSETQ. CDR3 length equals 17 residues. In DNA, the CDR3 is TGCGCCAGCAGCTTGGCCTTGGGACAGGGGACTAGGGAGACCCAGTACTTC. Amino acids: CASSLALGQGTRETQYF.

The chain employs TRBV28 and TRBJ2-1; 7 nucleotides agree with TRBD2. Germline-derived CDR1 and CDR2 are MDHEN and SYDVKM. The CDR3 spans 15 residues. With 2 bases clipped from V and 5 bases from J, the junction kept 6 bases outside the gene matches. The CDR3 DNA is TGTGCCAGCAGTTTAAGACCCAGCGGGGACAATGAGCAGTTCTTC. Protein sequence: CASSLRPSGDNEQFF.

The V and J genes are TRBV7-9 and TRBJ2-1, with 11 bases lining up with TRBD2. Trimming at V came to 3 bases and at J to 9 bases, leaving 7 bases not matched to a gene. This CDR3 is 15 amino acids long. Germline values: CDR1 SEHNR, CDR2 FQNEAQ (reference sequence). CDR3 in amino acids: CASSFGLAGGGEQFF. CDR3 in DNA: TGTGCCAGCAGCTTCGGACTAGCGGGCGGGGGTGAGCAGTTCTTC.

The chain links TRBV5-6 to TRBJ2-7; maybe TRBD1 (5 bases). V was shortened by 0 bases and J by 2 bases, with 6 bases between the two germline ends. Per germline, CDR1 SGHDT and CDR2 YYEEEE. This CDR3 has 13 amino acids. The DNA of the CDR3 is TGTGCCAGCAGCTTGGCAGGGACCTACGAGCAGTACTTC. Translation: CASSLAGTYEQYF.

V usage is TRBV5-4 and J usage is TRBJ2-1; D may be TRBD2 (5 bases). The V end was cut by 6 bases, the J end by 7 bases, with 8 bases between. The length of the CDR3 is 11 residues. Germline V gene data show CDR1 as SGHNT and CDR2 as YYREEE (reference sequence). CDR3: CASNRGNEQFF. CDR3 in DNA: TGTGCCAGCAACCGGGGAAATGAGCAGTTCTTC. The entire variable domain, with the rest obtained from reference TRBV5-4 and TRBJ2-1, is as follows: ETGVTQSPTHLIKTRGQQVTLRCSSQSGHNTVSWYQQALGQGPQFIFQYYREEENGRGNFPPRFSGLQFPNYSSELNVNALELDDSALYLCASNRGNEQFFGPGTRLTVL.

The genes are TRBV6-6 and TRBJ2-1, with 10 bases identical to TRBD2. The ends lost 6 bases at V and 2 bases at J; junction bases unmatched: 4. The length of the CDR3 is 15 residues. Germline CDR1 is MNHNY and CDR2 is SVGAGI (reference sequence). CDR3 in amino acids: CASSPSGRAYNEQFF. The CDR3 bases are TGTGCCAGCAGCCCCAGCGGGAGGGCCTACAATGAGCAGTTCTTC.

The V gene is TRBV27, the J gene TRBJ2-7; TRBD2 matches 12 bases. This CDR3 contains 15 residues. V lost 6 bases and J lost 3; bases outside the gene matches: 6. The V gene's germline CDR1 is MNHEY and CDR2 SMNVEV (reference sequence). The CDR3 sequence is CASSPGGLAGYEQYF. The DNA for the CDR3 is TGTGCCAGCAGCCCGGGGGGACTAGCGGGCTACGAGCAGTACTTC.

The V call is TRBV7-3, the J call TRBJ1-2; D perhaps matches TRBD1 (5 bases). V was pared by 0 bases and J by 7 bases, with 9 bases between. The CDR3 covers 13 residues. Germline V gene sequence: CDR1 SGHTA, CDR2 FQGTGA. CDR3 region: CASSLTGGTGYTF. CDR3 coding DNA: TGTGCCAGCAGCTTAACCGGGGGAACTGGCTACACCTTC.

The rearrangement uses TRBV10-3 and TRBJ1-5; D gene unclear. The germline gives CDR1 ENHRY, CDR2 SYGVKD. V lost 2 bases and J 7 bases, leaving 9 bases between the germline ends. The CDR3 extends over 13 amino acids. Written as DNA, the CDR3 is TGTGCCATCAGTGAGGGGTCGGGACAGCCCCAGCATTTT. This codes for CAISEGSGQPQHF.

CDR3 region: CASRGVAGLTDTQYF. The CDR3 nucleotides are TGCGCCAGCAGAGGAGTAGCGGGACTCACAGATACGCAGTATTTT. This chain uses TRBV10-2 with TRBJ2-3; 8 nucleotides agree with TRBD2. This CDR3 region has 15 residues. Germline V gives CDR1 WSHSY, CDR2 SAAADI. Trimming took 6 bases from V and 2 from J; bases not matched to a gene: 7.

The chain's CDR3 is CASGTSGEQFF. CDR3 coding DNA: TGTGCCAGCGGGACTAGCGGTGAGCAGTTCTTC. The chain couples TRBV2 to TRBJ2-1; TRBD2 aligns across 11 bases. The CDR3 spans 11 residues. From germline, CDR1 is SNHLY and CDR2 FYNNEI. V shed 8 bases and J 9 bases; nucleotides not matched to a gene: 0.

The genes are TRBV29-1 and TRBJ2-1; 8 nucleotides match TRBD2. The length of the CDR3 is 13 residues. Germline V gives CDR1 SQVTM, CDR2 ANQGSEA. Unmatched junction bases numbered 2, after V lost 2 bases and J lost 5 bases. CDR3 sequence: CSVEQRGNNEQFF. Written as DNA, the CDR3 is TGCAGCGTTGAACAGCGGGGGAACAATGAGCAGTTCTTC.

This clone was observed once. The V call is TRBV2, the J call TRBJ2-1, with 8 bases aligning to TRBD2. The CDR3 totals 14 residues. Trimming at V came to 3 bases and at J to 6 bases, leaving 4 bases not matched to a gene. Germline assignment: CDR1 SNHLY and CDR2 FYNNEI. CDR3 sequence reads: CASSELAGLNEQFF. Written as DNA, the CDR3 is TGTGCCAGCAGTGAGTTAGCGGGGCTCAATGAGCAGTTCTTC.

The chain couples TRBV27 to TRBJ2-3, with TRBD2 matching 7 bases. The J segment lost 0 bases and the V segment lost 4 bases, leaving 7 bases of the junction unmatched. CDR1 MNHEY and CDR2 SMNVEV come from the germline V gene (reference sequence). The CDR3 runs to 16 residues. CDR3 amino acids: CASSSPSGDSTDTQYF. Written as DNA, the CDR3 is TGTGCCAGCAGTTCACCTAGCGGAGACAGCACAGATACGCAGTATTTT.

The gene calls are TRBV9 and TRBJ1-5; 8 bases line up with TRBD1. The J segment lost 3 bases and the V segment lost 5 bases, leaving 7 bases of the junction unmatched. This CDR3 is 15 amino acids long. CDR1 SGDLS and CDR2 YYNGEE come from the germline V gene. The CDR3 sequence: CASSDGQGPNQPQHF. CDR3 sequence (DNA): TGTGCCAGCAGTGACGGACAGGGCCCCAATCAGCCCCAGCATTTT.

The chain uses TRBV7-2 and TRBJ2-2; 7 bases are shared with TRBD2. With V trimmed by 5 bases and J by 6 bases, 15 bases remained unmatched. This CDR3 contains 17 residues. CDR1 is SGHTA, CDR2 FQGNSA, per germline. CDR3 bases: TGTGCCAGCAGCCTTAATAGGGGAGGGTTAACTGCCGGGGAGCTGTTTTTT. Translated, it gives CASSLNRGGLTAGELFF.

V usage is TRBV16 and J usage is TRBJ2-4, with a tentative D call TRBD1 (5 bases). The V and J ends lost 2 bases and 0 bases respectively, with 11 bases between them. Germline lookup yields CDR1 KGHSY and CDR2 FQNENV. This CDR3 has 16 residues. The DNA of the CDR3 is TGTGCCAGCAGCCAAACGACAGTTCTAGCCAAAAACATTCAGTACTTC. Protein sequence: CASSQTTVLAKNIQYF.

The chain is built from TRBV7-9 and TRBJ2-1; D not certain. CDR1 is SEHNR and CDR2 is FQNEAQ in the germline V gene (reference sequence). Trimming removed 1 base at V and 6 bases at J, with 10 bases between. This CDR3 is 14 amino acids long. The DNA of the CDR3 is TGTGCCAGCAGCTTAGTAGTGGGCATCAATGAGCAGTTCTTC. It codes for CASSLVVGINEQFF.

V gene TRBV27 combines with J gene TRBJ2-2; a possible D gene is TRBD2 (5 bases). The CDR3 has 13 amino acids. Germline values: CDR1 MNHEY, CDR2 SMNVEV (reference sequence). With 3 bases removed from V and 5 bases from J, the gap between germline ends came to 7 bases. The DNA of the CDR3 is TGTGCCAGCAGTTTGCGGGTTACCGGGGAGCTGTTTTTT. Residues: CASSLRVTGELFF.

This clone was detected only once. The rearrangement links TRBV19 to TRBJ2-3; 10 bases align to TRBD2. The CDR3 has 16 residues. V dropped 7 bases and J dropped 3; count of bases not matched to a gene: 10. Per germline, CDR1 LNHDA and CDR2 SQIVND (reference sequence). The chain's CDR3 is CASKWASGSTTDTQYF. The CDR3 coding sequence is TGTGCCAGTAAGTGGGCTAGCGGGAGTACTACAGATACGCAGTATTTT.